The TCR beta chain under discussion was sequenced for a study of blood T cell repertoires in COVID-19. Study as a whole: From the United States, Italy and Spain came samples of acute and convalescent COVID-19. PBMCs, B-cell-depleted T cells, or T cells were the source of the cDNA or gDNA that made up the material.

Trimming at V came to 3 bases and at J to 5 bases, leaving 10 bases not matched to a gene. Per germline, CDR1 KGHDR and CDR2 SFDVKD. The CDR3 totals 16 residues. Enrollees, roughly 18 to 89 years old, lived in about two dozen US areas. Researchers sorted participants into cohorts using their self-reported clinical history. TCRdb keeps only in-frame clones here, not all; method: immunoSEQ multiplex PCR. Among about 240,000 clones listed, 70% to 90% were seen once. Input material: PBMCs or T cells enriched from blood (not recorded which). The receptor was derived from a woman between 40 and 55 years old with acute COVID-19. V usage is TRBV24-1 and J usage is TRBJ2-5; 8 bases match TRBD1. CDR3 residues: CATSDAGQGVWETQYF. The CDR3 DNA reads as TGTGCCACCAGTGATGCCGGACAGGGCGTTTGGGAGACCCAGTACTTC.